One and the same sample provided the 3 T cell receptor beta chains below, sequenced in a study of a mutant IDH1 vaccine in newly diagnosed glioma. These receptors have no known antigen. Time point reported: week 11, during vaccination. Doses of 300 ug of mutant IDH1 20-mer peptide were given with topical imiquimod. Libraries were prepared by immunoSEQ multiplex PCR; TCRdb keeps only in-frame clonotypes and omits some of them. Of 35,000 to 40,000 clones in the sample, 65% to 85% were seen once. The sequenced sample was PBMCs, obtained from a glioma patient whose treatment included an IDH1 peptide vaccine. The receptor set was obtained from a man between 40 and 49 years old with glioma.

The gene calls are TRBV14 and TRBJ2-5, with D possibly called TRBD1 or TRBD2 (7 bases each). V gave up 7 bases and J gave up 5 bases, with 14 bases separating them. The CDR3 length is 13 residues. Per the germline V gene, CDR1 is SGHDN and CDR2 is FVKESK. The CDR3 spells CASTRQGGETQYF. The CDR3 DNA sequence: TGTGCCAGCACCCGACAGGGAGGGGAGACCCAGTACTTC.

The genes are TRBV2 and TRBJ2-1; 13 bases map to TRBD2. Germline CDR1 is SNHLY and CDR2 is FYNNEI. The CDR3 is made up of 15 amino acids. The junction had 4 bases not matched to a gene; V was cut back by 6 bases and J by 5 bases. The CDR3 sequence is CASRPLAGGNNEQFF. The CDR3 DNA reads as TGTGCCAGCAGACCACTAGCGGGAGGGAACAATGAGCAGTTCTTC.

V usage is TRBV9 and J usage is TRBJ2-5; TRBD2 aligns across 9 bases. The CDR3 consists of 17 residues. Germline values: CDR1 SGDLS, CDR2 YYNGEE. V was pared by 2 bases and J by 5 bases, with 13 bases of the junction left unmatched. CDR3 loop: CASSVTVPGLAGETQYF. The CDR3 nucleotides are TGTGCCAGCAGCGTCACAGTTCCGGGACTAGCCGGTGAGACCCAGTACTTC.